The sequence of this T cell receptor (beta chain) was determined in a study of blood T cell repertoires in COVID-19. The CDR3 contains 15 residues. CDR1 and CDR2 from the germline V gene are MGHDK and SYGVNS. V was cut by 5 bases and J by 8 bases, with 16 bases left in between. The protocol was immunoSEQ multiplex PCR, while the TCRdb copy is restricted to in-frame clones and leaves out a portion. The sample consists of under 250,000 clones, more than 85% of them appearing once. Only one count was recorded for this clone. The sequencing sample was made of peripheral blood. This sequence joins TRBV25-1 and TRBJ1-6, with D hard to call. This TCR was recovered from a man in his sixties with COVID-19, enrolled during active disease. CDR3 loop: CASSRLRGRDSPLHF. In DNA form, the CDR3 reads TGTGCCAGCAGTAGACTTCGAGGTCGGGATTCACCCCTCCACTTT. Full variable domain (missing parts from reference TRBV25-1 and TRBJ1-6): EADIYQTPRYLVIGTGKKITLECSQTMGHDKMYWYQQDPGMELHLIHYSYGVNSTEKGDLSSESTVSRIRTEHFPLTLESARPSHTSQYLCASSRLRGRDSPLHFGNGTRLTVT.